The clone carrying this TCR beta chain was observed at least ten times. Its target is unknown. Amplification of TCR beta CDR3 regions used RNA as the template. With the HTBI primer set, the TCR CDR3 went through a first round of RT-PCR. MiXCR, applied by TCRdb to the multiplex PCR reads, yields one record per CDR3 protein. This table has under 350,000 distinct CDR3 sequences, roughly 18% appearing once. Germline trimming cut 0 bases from V and 2 bases from J; bases unmatched to any gene: 7. CDR1 and CDR2 (germline): SGDLS, YYNGEE. This CDR3 has 17 amino acids. This specimen belongs to a study of T cells in Graves' hyperthyroidism and ophthalmopathy. Study in general: It was at initial diagnosis, before any treatment, that peripheral blood was collected.

Regarding the study as a whole: Ophthalmopathy and stable hyperthyroidism were separated by a 13 V-J model.

Exclusion of patients followed from uncontrolled infection, other autoimmune disease, pregnancy or lactation. Sequenced sample: blood. The clonotype originates from a woman aged 45-59 years with Graves' hyperthyroidism. This rearrangement joins TRBV9 to TRBJ1-4; 7 bases match TRBD1. DNA for the CDR3: TGTGCCAGCAGCGTAGATCCCGTGACAGGGACTAATGAAAAACTGTTTTTT. Residues: CASSVDPVTGTNEKLFF.